What follows are 32 T cell receptor beta chains derived from one specimen sequenced in a study of blood T cells in healthy people across ages. The use of a sample-barcoded 5' primer and a J-beta primer mix characterized a second PCR of about 6 to 11 cycles. Via MiXCR, TCRdb re-called the 5' RACE reads, giving one row per CDR3 protein. The sample holds around 1,600,000 distinct CDR3 sequences, approximately 42% seen once. The sample comprised blood. Source of these receptors: a young woman in good health.

The rearrangement joins TRBV20-1 to TRBJ2-3; 10 bases map to TRBD1. Per germline, CDR1 DFQATT and CDR2 SNEGSKA (reference sequence). The V gene end was trimmed by 7 bases and the J gene end by 4 bases; junction bases not matched to a gene: 17. This CDR3 has 17 amino acids. CDR3 nucleotide sequence: TGCAGTGTTCGGGGACAGGGGTCCTCCCAGACAGCAGATACGCAGTATTTT. Protein sequence: CSVRGQGSSQTADTQYF.

The CDR3 DNA reads as TGCGCCAGCAGCTTGACGACAGGCTCCTACAATGAGCAGTTCTTC. This translates into CASSLTTGSYNEQFF. This chain joins TRBV5-1 and TRBJ2-1, with D possibly TRBD1 on 6 matching bases. Germline V lookup: CDR1 SGHRS, CDR2 YFSETQ. CDR3 size: 15 residues. Deletions cut 1 base from V and 0 bases from J, with 8 bases between. The full variable domain, in which reference TRBV5-1 and TRBJ2-1 provide the parts outside the CDR3, is KAGVTQTPRYLIKTRGQQVTLSCSPISGHRSVSWYQQTPGQGLQFLFEYFSETQRNKGNFPGRFSGRQFSNSRSEMNVSTLELGDSALYLCASSLTTGSYNEQFFGPGTRLTVL.

This chain uses TRBV20-1 with TRBJ1-1, with unresolved D. The germline CDR1 and CDR2 sequences are DFQATT and SNEGSKA (reference sequence). The CDR3 consists of 14 residues. V dropped 6 bases and J dropped 3 bases, with 17 bases sitting between them. The CDR3 spells CSAPPGPTDTEAFF. The CDR3 DNA is TGCAGTGCCCCACCAGGTCCGACCGACACTGAAGCTTTCTTT.

A remark on this clonotype: The germline gene is not matched at one end of the junction; a read error may be the cause. This sequence joins TRBV6-1 and TRBJ1-1, with D unresolved. The length of the CDR3 is 13 residues. Germline CDR1 and CDR2: MNHNS and SASEGT. Here the CDR3 reads CTSTIWQNTEAFF. The CDR3 nucleotides read TGTACCAGCACCATATGGCAGAACACTGAAGCTTTCTTT.

This clonotype was counted a single time. Mismatch with germline at one junction end may stem from a read error. The V call is TRBV7-2, the J call TRBJ1-2; 7 bases are a match to TRBD1. CDR1 is SGHTA and CDR2 is FQGNSA in the germline V gene. The CDR3 has 14 amino acids. The DNA of the CDR3 is TGTGCCAGCAGCTTGAGGGGGCTGGGGTATGGCTGCACCTTC. Its protein product is CASSLRGLGYGCTF.

The chain employs TRBV13 and TRBJ1-6; 9 bases match TRBD1. Germline CDR1 and CDR2: PRHDT and FYEKMQ (reference sequence). The V segment lost 5 bases and the J segment 10 bases; nucleotides outside the gene matches: 6. This CDR3 has 14 amino acids. CDR3 protein: CASSRYRGRSPLHF. The CDR3 coding sequence is TGTGCCAGCAGCCGATACAGGGGGCGGTCACCCCTCCACTTT.

The CDR3 region is CASSHLVQGGKGDTQYF. Written as DNA, the CDR3 is TGCGCCAGCAGCCACCTAGTACAGGGTGGGAAAGGGGATACGCAGTATTTT. The chain employs TRBV4-3 and TRBJ2-3; perhaps TRBD1 as D (6 bases). The CDR3 length is 17 residues. Between the trimmed V and J ends, which lost 3 bases and 6 bases, there was a span of 22 bases. The germline V gene has CDR1 LGHNA and CDR2 YSLEER.

J is TRBJ1-1 and V is TRBV29-1; no clear D. The CDR3 is 14 amino acids. Germline lookup yields CDR1 SQVTM and CDR2 ANQGSEA. V lost 8 bases and J 3 bases, leaving 19 bases between the germline ends. CDR3: CSIKREGGYTEAFF. In DNA, the CDR3 is TGCAGCATCAAGAGGGAGGGCGGATACACTGAAGCTTTCTTT.

This chain uses TRBV5-1 with TRBJ2-3; D perhaps matches TRBD2 (6 bases). Trimming left V 4 bases short and J 0 bases short, with 15 bases between. The length of the CDR3 is 16 residues. The V gene's germline CDR1 is SGHRS and CDR2 YFSETQ. CDR3: CASSTPSASSTDTQYF. The DNA of the CDR3 is TGCGCCAGCAGCACCCCTAGCGCCTCTAGCACAGATACGCAGTATTTT. The whole variable domain, filled in from reference TRBV5-1 and TRBJ2-3, reads KAGVTQTPRYLIKTRGQQVTLSCSPISGHRSVSWYQQTPGQGLQFLFEYFSETQRNKGNFPGRFSGRQFSNSRSEMNVSTLELGDSALYLCASSTPSASSTDTQYFGPGTRLTVL.

This clonotype was observed a handful of times. The chain employs TRBV11-2 and TRBJ2-5, with 13 positions matching TRBD2. CDR3 length: 15 amino acids. The V gene end was trimmed by 4 bases and the J gene end by 5 bases; junction bases not matched to a gene: 4. Germline V lookup: CDR1 SGHAT, CDR2 FQNNGV. The CDR3 DNA reads TGTGCCAGCAGCTCGGGACTAGCGGGGCCGGAGACCCAGTACTTC. Encoded protein: CASSSGLAGPETQYF.

This clonotype has more than one count but fewer than ten. The chain combines TRBV20-1 with TRBJ2-7; 9 nucleotides match TRBD2. Germline values: CDR1 DFQATT, CDR2 SNEGSKA (reference sequence). V was pared by 8 bases and J by 2 bases, with 13 bases of the junction left unmatched. The CDR3 consists of 15 residues. The CDR3 coding sequence is TGCAGTTCGTCTATTGGCGGGAGGGGAACCTACGAGCAGTACTTC. This translates into CSSSIGGRGTYEQYF.

The chain links TRBV5-6 to TRBJ2-3; D possibly corresponds to TRBD1 (6 bases). Germline values: CDR1 SGHDT, CDR2 YYEEEE. CDR3 length: 16 residues. Between the trimmed V and J ends, which lost 4 bases and 0 bases, there was a span of 15 bases. CDR3 nucleotides: TGTGCCAGCAGCGTGGTGGGGGCCCCGAGCACAGATACGCAGTATTTT. Translation gives CASSVVGAPSTDTQYF.

CDR3 loop: CASTDDPTGQYF. The CDR3 DNA sequence: TGTGCCAGCACCGACGACCCCACGGGGCAGTACTTC. The chain combines TRBV7-8 with TRBJ2-7, with D unresolved. The V end was cut by 7 bases, the J end by 9 bases, with 16 bases between. The CDR3 has 12 amino acids. Per the germline V gene, CDR1 is SGHVS and CDR2 is FQNEAQ.

CDR3 DNA: TGTGCCAGCAGCTTGGTCCTAGCGGCTGGATCCTACGAGCAGTACTTC. Translation: CASSLVLAAGSYEQYF. The chain recombines TRBV5-5 with TRBJ2-7; 7 positions match TRBD2. The CDR3 is 16 residues long. The germline V gene has CDR1 SGHKS and CDR2 YYEKEE (reference sequence). V dropped 0 bases and J dropped 1; count of bases not matched to a gene: 7. Full variable domain (rest looked up from reference TRBV5-5 and TRBJ2-7): DAGVTQSPTHLIKTRGQQVTLRCSPISGHKSVSWYQQVLGQGPQFIFQYYEKEERGRGNFPDRFSARQFPNYSSELNVNALLLGDSALYLCASSLVLAAGSYEQYFGPGTRLTVT.

The genes are TRBV7-2 and TRBJ2-7; 8 positions match TRBD2. Matching the DNA end better, TRBJ2-5 makes the J call doubtful. Looked up from germline, CDR1 is SGHTA and CDR2 is FQGNSA. The length of the CDR3 is 13 residues. CDR3 coding DNA: TGTGCCAGCAGCTCCGGACTAGCCCCGACCCAGTACTTC. Protein: CASSSGLAPTQYF.

The genes are TRBV29-1 and TRBJ1-1; TRBD1 is a possible D gene (6 bases). Germline assignment: CDR1 SQVTM and CDR2 ANQGSEA. The CDR3 contains 15 residues. V lost 4 bases to trimming and J lost 4 bases, with 19 bases between them. CDR3: CSVVIGGWGVTEAFF. CDR3 nucleotide sequence: TGCAGCGTTGTTATAGGGGGGTGGGGGGTCACTGAAGCTTTCTTT. The variable domain in full, completed from reference TRBV29-1 and TRBJ1-1, reads SAVISQKPSRDICQRGTSLTIQCQVDSQVTMMFWYRQQPGQSLTLIATANQGSEATYESGFVIDKFPISRPNLTFSTLTVSNMSPEDSSIYLCSVVIGGWGVTEAFFGQGTRLTVV.

This clonotype was picked up a small number of times. This rearrangement joins TRBV2 to TRBJ1-1; TRBD1 matches at 7 bases. CDR1 and CDR2 from the germline V gene are SNHLY and FYNNEI. Trimming took 8 bases from V and 1 from J; bases not matched to a gene: 7. The CDR3 has 14 amino acids. The CDR3 sequence is CASHLRDRNTEAFF. The CDR3 DNA follows: TGTGCCAGCCATTTGAGGGACAGGAACACTGAAGCTTTCTTT.

This clonotype was seen only a few times. The CDR3 nucleotides read TGTGCCAGCAGACTAGCGGGAATGAGAGAGACCCAGTACTTC. Translated, it gives CASRLAGMRETQYF. The V gene is TRBV6-6, the J gene TRBJ2-5, with TRBD2 matching 10 bases. The V segment lost 6 bases and the J segment 4 bases; nucleotides outside the gene matches: 5. The germline CDR1 and CDR2 sequences are MNHNY and SVGAGI (reference sequence). The CDR3 extends over 14 amino acids.

As to this clonotype: The junction shows a germline mismatch at one end, possibly a read error. The V gene is TRBV3-1, the J gene TRBJ2-5; 15 bases line up with TRBD2. Germline values: CDR1 LGHDT, CDR2 YNNKEL (reference sequence). The CDR3 has 16 residues. The CDR3 region is CAGSQGAGTSGGKQYF. The CDR3 DNA reads TGTGCCGGCAGCCAAGGGGCCGGGACTAGCGGGGGGAAGCAGTACTTC.

V and J are TRBV2 and TRBJ2-2; D perhaps matches TRBD2 (5 bases). Germline V lookup: CDR1 SNHLY, CDR2 FYNNEI. The CDR3 loop spans 11 amino acids. The ends were cut back, 7 bases at V and 9 bases at J, with 9 bases in the middle. CDR3 coding DNA: TGTGCCAGCACAGAGGGAAGGGAGCTGTTTTTT. As protein: CASTEGRELFF.

This clonotype showed up just a few times. The chain links TRBV7-2 to TRBJ2-7, with D possibly matching TRBD2 (6 bases). V was cut by 1 base and J by 7 bases, with 26 bases left in between. Germline values: CDR1 SGHTA, CDR2 FQGNSA. The CDR3 sequence is 18 residues long. Here the CDR3 DNA reads TGTGCCAGCAGCTTAGGAAGGGCGGGTAGCGGCCCCTATAATGAGCAGTACTTC. Translation: CASSLGRAGSGPYNEQYF.

The CDR3: CASSEQGGQDNEQYF. In DNA form, the CDR3 reads TGTGCCAGCAGTGAACAGGGGGGACAGGACAATGAGCAGTACTTC. V gene TRBV25-1 combines with J gene TRBJ2-1; 8 nucleotides line up with TRBD1. The assigned J gene may be wrong: the sequence end matches TRBJ2-7 better. Germline V CDR1 and CDR2: MGHDK, SYGVNS. This CDR3 contains 15 residues.

This clonotype was seen many times. This chain joins TRBV7-6 and TRBJ1-5; no firm D call. Germline CDR1 and CDR2: SGHVS and FNYEAQ. The CDR3 is made up of 14 amino acids. Trimming took off 1 base at V and 10 bases at J, with 14 bases between the two ends. The CDR3 bases are TGTGCCAGCAGCTTAGAGCTGGGCCGGGTTCCCCAGCATTTT. This translates into CASSLELGRVPQHF.

V and J are TRBV7-3 and TRBJ2-3; 7 nucleotides agree with TRBD2. CDR1 and CDR2 (germline): SGHTA, FQGTGA. The CDR3 loop spans 15 amino acids. The V and J ends lost 3 bases and 4 bases, in that order; junction bases with no gene match: 7. The CDR3 DNA follows: TGTGCCAGCAGCTTTGGCGGGGGAAATTCAGATACGCAGTATTTT. It encodes CASSFGGGNSDTQYF.

The chain links TRBV7-4 to TRBJ2-5; D is possibly TRBD1 (5 bases). The J call may be in error: the DNA end matches TRBJ2-7 better. This CDR3 contains 16 residues. Germline lookup yields CDR1 SGHVT and CDR2 SQSDAQ. CDR3 nucleotides: TGTGCCAGCAGCTTAGTACCAGGGTCGCCCAACCACGAGCAGTACTTC. Its translation is CASSLVPGSPNHEQYF.

This chain joins TRBV20-1 and TRBJ2-7; no reliable D call. There are 12 residues in the CDR3. The germline gives CDR1 DFQATT, CDR2 SNEGSKA (reference sequence). V was pared by 2 bases and J by 7 bases, with 12 bases between. The chain's CDR3 is CSARSPGDEQYF. The DNA for the CDR3 is TGCAGTGCTAGATCGCCCGGCGATGAGCAGTACTTC.

This clonotype was observed a handful of times. The chain has TRBV30 and TRBJ1-2, with D possibly being TRBD1 (5 bases). Trimming left V 0 bases short and J 6 bases short, with 11 bases between. This CDR3 is 13 amino acids long. CDR1 is GTSNPN, CDR2 SVGIG, per germline (reference sequence). CDR3 DNA sequence: TGTGCCTGGAGTGTGACAGACTCTGATGGCTACACCTTC. Protein: CAWSVTDSDGYTF.

V usage is TRBV28 and J usage is TRBJ2-3; TRBD1 matches 8 bases. Germline V gene data show CDR1 as MDHEN and CDR2 as SYDVKM. The CDR3 is made up of 14 amino acids. The junction had 3 bases not matched to a gene; V was cut back by 5 bases and J by 2 bases. The CDR3 spells CASSRTGFTDTQYF. Here the CDR3 DNA reads TGTGCCAGCAGTCGGACAGGGTTCACAGATACGCAGTATTTT.

The chain links TRBV7-9 to TRBJ1-1; 7 positions agree with TRBD1. The CDR3 contains 13 residues. CDR1 and CDR2 from the germline V gene are SEHNR and FQNEAQ (reference sequence). J lost 11 bases, V lost 7 bases, and 13 bases had no gene match. Here the CDR3 reads CASTLTGGQNAFF. The CDR3 DNA is TGTGCCAGCACGTTGACCGGGGGACAGAACGCTTTCTTT.

This clonotype has only one observation. The chain recombines TRBV2 with TRBJ1-5; TRBD1 is a possible D gene (6 bases). The CDR3 runs to 15 residues. CDR1 and CDR2 from the germline V gene are SNHLY and FYNNEI. Deletions cut 6 bases from V and 7 bases from J, with 19 bases between. Here the CDR3 reads CASRGAGGRGQPQHF. The CDR3 region has the DNA TGTGCCAGCAGGGGGGCCGGGGGTCGAGGCCAGCCCCAGCATTTT.

V is TRBV5-1 and J is TRBJ2-1; 10 bases align to TRBD2. This CDR3 comprises 19 residues. The junction had 16 bases not matched to a gene; V was cut back by 3 bases and J by 4 bases. Germline lookup yields CDR1 SGHRS and CDR2 YFSETQ. In nucleotides, the CDR3 is TGCGCCAGCAGCTCCAAAGGAGCTAGCGGGAGTCGGAGTTACAATGAGCAGTTCTTC. Residues: CASSSKGASGSRSYNEQFF.

This clonotype appeared a few times. J is TRBJ2-1 and V is TRBV5-1; 9 nucleotides agree with TRBD2. The germline CDR1 and CDR2 sequences are SGHRS and YFSETQ. The CDR3 consists of 16 residues. The V gene end was trimmed by 1 base and the J gene end by 4 bases; junction bases not matched to a gene: 6. The CDR3 loop is CASSLSATSGYNEQFF. The CDR3 nucleotides are TGCGCCAGCAGCTTGTCCGCGACTAGCGGATACAATGAGCAGTTCTTC.